A selection of T cell receptor beta chains follows, all from one sample in a study of blood T cell repertoires in COVID-19. Data came from immunoSEQ multiplex PCR; TCRdb stores just in-frame clones and leaves some out. Of hundreds of thousands of clones listed, 65% to 90% are singletons. The sample consisted of PBMCs or T cells enriched from blood (not recorded which). Receptors originate from a middle-aged man who had recovered from COVID-19. The CDR3 runs from the conserved cysteine through the conserved F or W. D genes are given only for firm matches. Rows give clone size only sometimes, using once, few, many, or a class for an expanded clone.

TRBV10-3	TRBJ1-1	.	.	TGTGCCATCAGTGTTCTCCAGGGAAACACTGAAGCTTTCTTT	CAISVLQGNTEAFF
TRBV6-1	TRBJ2-7	.	.	TGTGCCAGCAGTGAAGTGGGGCGGGGCCGCTCCTACGAGCAGTACTTC	CASSEVGRGRSYEQYF
TRBV27	TRBJ2-3	.	.	TGTGCCAGCAGTTTATCGGGACCAGGGACTAGCACAGATACGCAGTATTTT	CASSLSGPGTSTDTQYF
TRBV5-1	TRBJ1-2	TRBD1	.	TGCGCCAGCACCACAACAGGGGGCAATGTCGAAGACTATGGCTACACCTTC	CASTTTGGNVEDYGYTF
TRBV9	TRBJ2-7	.	.	TGTGCCAGCAGCGTAGGTCAAGCAAACTACGAGCAGTACTTC	CASSVGQANYEQYF
TRBV2	TRBJ1-6	TRBD1	few	TGTGCCAGCAGCGGACAGGGGGCCACGAATTCACCCCTCCACTTT	CASSGQGATNSPLHF
TRBV27	TRBJ2-7	.	.	TGTGCCAGCACCCCGAGTCAGGCCCTACTCTACGAGCAGTACTTC	CASTPSQALLYEQYF
TRBV6-5	TRBJ1-1	.	.	TGTGCCAGTGGGCGGAGGGAGAACACTGAAGCTTTCTTT	CASGRRENTEAFF
TRBV2	TRBJ1-5	.	.	TGTGCCAGCAGCGCCTCGACAGGTGCGCAGCCCCAGCATTTT	CASSASTGAQPQHF
TRBV4-1	TRBJ2-7	TRBD1	.	TGCGCCAGCAGCCAAGATTGGGACAGGGGGCTTTACGAGCAGTACTTC	CASSQDWDRGLYEQYF
TRBV19	TRBJ1-6	TRBD1	.	TGTGCCAGTAGTCGAGAGGACAGGGGATCGGCCCTCCACTTT	CASSREDRGSALHF
TRBV6-1	TRBJ1-4	TRBD1	.	TGTGCCAGCAGTGAAGCGTTTCCCGGGACAGGGGCCCCTAATGAAAAACTGTTTTTT	CASSEAFPGTGAPNEKLFF
TRBV21-1	TRBJ2-7	.	.	TGTGCCAGCAGCAAAGGTTCAAGCGGGAGGGAATACGAGCAGTACTTC	CASSKGSSGREYEQYF
TRBV7-2	TRBJ1-3	.	.	TGTGCCAGCAGCCAAAATCCCGGGGGCTCTGGAAACACCATATATTTT	CASSQNPGGSGNTIYF
TRBV2	TRBJ1-5	TRBD1	.	TGTGCCAGCAGTGAAGACAGGGGGCGAGATCAGCCCCAGCATTTT	CASSEDRGRDQPQHF
TRBV7-9	TRBJ2-7	TRBD2	.	TGTGCCAGCTCAAGGGGGGCTAGCGGGATCGAGCAGTACTTC	CASSRGASGIEQYF
TRBV6-4	TRBJ1-2	.	.	TGTGCCAGCAGTGCCGCCCACCATACAGGGACCGGATATGGCTACACCTTC	CASSAAHHTGTGYGYTF
TRBV1	TRBJ2-1	.	.	TGCACCAGCAGCCAAGGAAAGGGACAGGGGGCAAATGAGCAGTTCTTC	CTSSQGKGQGANEQFF
TRBV21-1	TRBJ1-1	.	.	TGTGCCACCGCGGCCCCCGACAGGGGGCGGGTCACTGAAGCTTTCTTT	CATAAPDRGRVTEAFF
TRBV4-1	TRBJ2-7	.	.	TGCGCCAGCAGCCAAGGAGACTATCCTAACTACGAGCAGTACTTC	CASSQGDYPNYEQYF
TRBV2	TRBJ2-7	.	once	TGTGCCAGCAGTGAGGCTAGTTACCACGAGCAGTACTTC	CASSEASYHEQYF
TRBV7-2	TRBJ1-4	.	few	TGTGCCAGCAGCGCCGGAGGCAGTAATGAAAAACTGTTTTTT	CASSAGGSNEKLFF
TRBV27	TRBJ2-1	.	.	TGTGCCAGCAGTTCGCGGGGCTCGTGGAATGAGCAGTTCTTC	CASSSRGSWNEQFF
TRBV4-2	TRBJ2-3	TRBD1	many	TGTGCCAGCAGCCGAGGACAGGCGGTTGAGGATACGCAGTATTTT	CASSRGQAVEDTQYF
TRBV7-2	TRBJ1-1	.	.	TGTGCCAGCAGACAAGGGGGGGTCACGAACACTGAAGCTTTCTTT	CASRQGGVTNTEAFF
TRBV7-7	TRBJ2-1	.	.	TGTGCCAGCAGCTTACGAGCGGGTGCGGGAATCAATGAGCAGTTCTTC	CASSLRAGAGINEQFF
TRBV4-1	TRBJ1-3	TRBD1	.	TGCGCCAGCAGCCAAGCAGAGGGGGCCAGGAACACCATATATTTT	CASSQAEGARNTIYF
TRBV19	TRBJ2-1	.	.	TGTGCCAGTAGCAGGGGACTAACAGTGTGGAATGAGCAGTTCTTC	CASSRGLTVWNEQFF
TRBV7-8	TRBJ1-5	.	.	TGTGCCAGCAGCTTAGCCGGGGTTTATAGCAATCAGCCCCAGCATTTT	CASSLAGVYSNQPQHF
TRBV27	TRBJ2-7	TRBD1	.	TGTGCCAGCAGTTTACAACAGGGGCCCGAGCAGTACTTC	CASSLQQGPEQYF
TRBV7-8	TRBJ1-3	TRBD1	once	TGTGCCAGCAGCTTATTCCGGGGGACAGGGTCTGGAAACACCATATATTTT	CASSLFRGTGSGNTIYF